This T cell receptor beta chain came from a study of Ad26.COV2.S vaccination and SARS-CoV-2 variants. This clone has just a few counts. Specified treatment: 15 to 20 received Ad26.COV2.S at low or high dose, single or two shots; about 5 received placebo; per-sample allocation not given. All samples were drawn on day 63, counting from the first vaccine or placebo injection. This Boston cohort included adults aged 18-55 years. Trimming removed 4 bases from V and 9 bases from J, with 14 bases in between. The CDR3 has 13 amino acids. The germline gives CDR1 SGHDT, CDR2 YYEEEE. Clones were read by immunoSEQ multiplex PCR, and TCRdb kept only the in-frame ones, dropping some. The table records about 350,000 clones, approximately 90% of them present only once.

The sample here was peripheral blood, taken in a trial of Ad26.COV2.S vaccine versus placebo. This TCR was sampled from a person between 18 and 65 years old who received the Ad26.COV2.S COVID-19 vaccine or a placebo. The V and J genes are TRBV5-6 and TRBJ2-1, with a weak D call TRBD2 (6 bases). The chain's CDR3 is CASSAGSLGEQFF. CDR3 DNA sequence: TGTGCCAGCAGCGCCGGGAGTCTAGGTGAGCAGTTCTTC. The variable domain in full, with the rest retrieved from reference TRBV5-6 and TRBJ2-1, is DAGVTQSPTHLIKTRGQQVTLRCSPKSGHDTVSWYQQALGQGPQFIFQYYEEEERQRGNFPDRFSGHQFPNYSSELNVNALLLGDSALYLCASSAGSLGEQFFGPGTRLTVL.